The entry that follows covers one T cell receptor beta chain sequence. Trimming at V came to 0 bases and at J to 7 bases, leaving 3 bases not matched to a gene. The germline CDR1 and CDR2 sequences are SGDLS and YYNGEE. The CDR3 sequence is 13 residues long. Sequencing was performed with immunoSEQ multiplex PCR; in TCRdb, only in-frame clones are kept and a portion is missing. The table has 150,000 to 190,000 clones, 88% seen once. This specimen belongs to a study of blood T cell repertoires in COVID-19. Study background: T cells, B-cell-depleted T cells, or PBMCs supplied cDNA or gDNA.

Sequencing used peripheral blood. This TCR came from a woman in her 70s with acute or convalescent COVID-19. The chain links TRBV9 to TRBJ1-2; 7 nucleotides line up with TRBD1. Here the CDR3 reads CASSVEGAGGYTF. CDR3 nucleotides: TGTGCCAGCAGCGTAGAGGGGGCTGGTGGCTACACCTTC.